This record covers a single T cell receptor beta chain. Antigen specificity is unknown. This sample was taken from a study of Graves' ophthalmopathy and Graves' hyperthyroidism. The study, taken as a whole, reports: A 13-signature model separated ophthalmopathy from stable hyperthyroidism, about 90% sensitivity, 80% to 83% specificity. Sensitivity of under 71% and specificity of 72% to 85% were achieved by the model that predicted ophthalmopathy progression.

Amplification of the TCR beta CDR3 regions used RNA transcripts (as template). The workflow started with a first-round RT-PCR run with HTBI primers and then moved on to a second-round multiplex PCR. Each CDR3 protein is one row after TCRdb ran MiXCR on the multiplex PCR reads. The data contain over 650,000 distinct CDR3 sequences, about 40% of them singletons. Other autoimmune disease, uncontrolled infection, pregnancy and lactation led to exclusion. Serum thyroxine and TRAb, along with clinical symptoms, thyroid ultrasound and orbital computed tomography, were what diagnosis relied on. V was shortened by 5 bases and J by 5 bases, with 21 bases between the two germline ends. Germline CDR1 SGHAT, CDR2 FQNNGV. The CDR3 spans 16 residues.

Material: peripheral blood. The chain recombines TRBV11-2 with TRBJ1-1; a possible D gene is TRBD1 (5 bases). This receptor was taken from an adult man with Graves' ophthalmopathy. The CDR3 DNA follows: TGTGCCAGCAGCCAAGGAAGCCCGGGCGAGGGGACTGAAGCTTTCTTT. It translates to CASSQGSPGEGTEAFF.